A selection of T cell receptor beta chains follows, all from one sample in a study of blood T cell repertoires in COVID-19. Clones were sequenced by immunoSEQ multiplex PCR, and TCRdb holds only the in-frame ones, with some missing. The table shows roughly 320,000 clones, with approximately 90% occurring only once. The sample taken for sequencing was PBMCs or T cells enriched from blood (not recorded which). The receptors were sampled from a man between 25 and 39 years old who had recovered from COVID-19. Each CDR3 is given with its conserved first and last residue. A D gene is named only where the DNA matches it firmly.

J	V	D	CDR3	DNA
TRBJ1-1	TRBV4-1	TRBD1	CASSYTTGDRVAEAFF	TGCGCCAGCAGCTATACTACGGGGGACAGGGTCGCTGAAGCTTTCTTT
TRBJ1-2	TRBV14	TRBD1	CASSYRGSSGYTF	TGTGCCAGCAGCTACAGGGGCTCGAGTGGCTACACCTTC
TRBJ1-1	TRBV23-1	-	CASSQSRANTEAFF	TGCGCCAGCAGTCAGAGCAGGGCGAACACTGAAGCTTTCTTT
TRBJ2-2	TRBV28	-	CASSFADTGELFF	TGTGCCAGCAGTTTCGCGGACACCGGGGAGCTGTTTTTT
TRBJ2-1	TRBV5-6	-	CASRKAGNEQFF	TGTGCCAGCAGGAAAGCGGGCAATGAGCAGTTCTTC
TRBJ2-1	TRBV27	-	CASSLYNEQFF	TGTGCCAGCAGTCTGTACAATGAGCAGTTCTTC
TRBJ2-6	TRBV9	-	CASSVQISGANVLTF	TGTGCCAGCAGCGTCCAAATCTCTGGGGCCAACGTCCTGACTTTC
TRBJ2-7	TRBV5-6	TRBD2	CASSAGTSGRLLYEQYF	TGTGCCAGCAGCGCCGGGACTAGCGGGAGACTTTTATACGAGCAGTACTTC
TRBJ2-1	TRBV24-1	TRBD1	CATKGAGSYNEQFF	TGTGCCACCAAGGGGGCCGGTTCCTACAATGAGCAGTTCTTC
TRBJ2-1	TRBV5-1	TRBD1	CASSLRTGADNEQFF	TGCGCCAGCAGCTTAAGGACAGGGGCGGACAATGAGCAGTTCTTC
TRBJ2-1	TRBV11-2	TRBD2	CASSPRTSGSNDEQFF	TGTGCCAGCAGCCCCCGGACTAGCGGGAGTAACGATGAGCAGTTCTTC
TRBJ2-5	TRBV13	TRBD1	CASSPGGQGDQETQYF	TGTGCCAGCAGCCCAGGGGGACAGGGGGACCAAGAGACCCAGTACTTC
TRBJ2-3	TRBV14	-	CASSQGVGAQYF	TGTGCCAGCAGCCAAGGCGTGGGCGCGCAGTATTTT
TRBJ2-7	TRBV19	-	CASSISGLTQQYF	TGTGCCAGTAGTATTTCAGGGTTGACCCAGCAGTACTTC
TRBJ2-3	TRBV10-2	TRBD2	CASGGASGRADTQYF	TGCGCCAGCGGGGGAGCTAGCGGGAGAGCAGATACGCAGTATTTT
TRBJ2-1	TRBV19	TRBD2	CASSIGSGLAGGPGSSYNEQFF	TGTGCCAGTAGTATAGGTTCGGGACTAGCGGGAGGGCCGGGGAGCTCCTACAATGAGCAGTTCTTC
TRBJ1-2	TRBV6-5	-	CASRDRERSNYGYTF	TGTGCCAGCAGGGACCGGGAGAGATCTAACTATGGCTACACCTTC
TRBJ1-2	TRBV28	-	CASSPTSTHYGYTF	TGTGCCAGCAGTCCGACTTCCACACACTATGGCTACACCTTC